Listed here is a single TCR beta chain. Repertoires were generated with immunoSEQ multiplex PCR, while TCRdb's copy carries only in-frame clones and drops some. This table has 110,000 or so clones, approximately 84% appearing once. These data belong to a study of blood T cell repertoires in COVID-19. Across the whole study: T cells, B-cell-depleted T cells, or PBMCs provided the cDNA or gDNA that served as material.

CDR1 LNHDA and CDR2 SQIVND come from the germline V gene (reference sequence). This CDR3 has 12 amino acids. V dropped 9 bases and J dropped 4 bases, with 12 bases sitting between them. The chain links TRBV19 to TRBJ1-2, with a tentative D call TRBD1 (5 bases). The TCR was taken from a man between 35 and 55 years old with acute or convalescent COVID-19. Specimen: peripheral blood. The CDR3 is CASAPGIYGYTF. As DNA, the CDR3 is TGTGCCAGCGCCCCAGGGATCTATGGCTACACCTTC.